Below, 28 T cell receptor beta chains from the same sample are listed, as sequenced in a study of CD8 T cells in ankylosing spondylitis (dated by TCRdb to 2015 to 2018). Study-level results and caveats: A TCR beta motif of about eight highly homologous amino acid variants appeared characteristic of blood from ankylosing spondylitis patients.

Libraries were made using 5' RACE. The run used an Illumina HiSeq 2500. Through fastp at Q25 and MiXCR, TCRdb rebuilt clones from the public reads, retaining in-frame beta chains. Duplicate CDR3 protein sequences are folded into a single record with the most common DNA and genes. This sample comprises hundreds of thousands of distinct CDR3 sequences, 25% to 30% of them detected only once. In total, the top ten clones hold over 0.8% of the sample. Which antigens these TCRs recognize remains unknown. Sequencing was performed on blood, either unsorted or a sorted T cell fraction (not recorded which). These receptors were obtained from a male donor with ankylosing spondylitis.

The chain combines TRBV20-1 with TRBJ1-2; D is perhaps TRBD1 (5 bases). The CDR3 is made up of 13 amino acids. The germline V gene has CDR1 DFQATT and CDR2 SNEGSKA (reference sequence). Trimming shortened V by 3 bases and J by 4 bases, and 12 bases separated the two germline ends. The CDR3 bases are TGCAGTGCTAGCGCCTTAGGGACCTATGGCTACACCTTC. This encodes CSASALGTYGYTF.

As DNA, the CDR3 is TGTGCCAGCAGGCGGACGGCCTCCTACGAGCAGTACTTC. This gives the protein CASRRTASYEQYF. This chain joins TRBV5-6 and TRBJ2-7, with D unresolved. V lost 5 bases and J 0 bases, leaving 9 bases between the germline ends. Germline assignment: CDR1 SGHDT and CDR2 YYEEEE. The CDR3 extends over 13 amino acids. Full variable domain (remainder filled in from reference TRBV5-6 and TRBJ2-7): DAGVTQSPTHLIKTRGQQVTLRCSPKSGHDTVSWYQQALGQGPQFIFQYYEEEERQRGNFPDRFSGHQFPNYSSELNVNALLLGDSALYLCASRRTASYEQYFGPGTRLTVT.

The rearrangement joins TRBV5-1 to TRBJ2-5; 8 bases match TRBD1. After removal of 0 bases from V and 7 bases from J, the junction contained 14 bases not matched to a gene. CDR1 is SGHRS, CDR2 YFSETQ, per germline. The CDR3 totals 17 residues. CDR3 sequence (DNA): TGCGCCAGCAGCTTGGCTTCTACAGGGGGACTCCTGGGGACCCAGTACTTC. Amino acid sequence: CASSLASTGGLLGTQYF. The full variable domain, its missing parts supplied by reference TRBV5-1 and TRBJ2-5, is KAGVTQTPRYLIKTRGQQVTLSCSPISGHRSVSWYQQTPGQGLQFLFEYFSETQRNKGNFPGRFSGRQFSNSRSEMNVSTLELGDSALYLCASSLASTGGLLGTQYFGPGTRLLVL.

CDR3 in DNA: TGTGCCACCAGCAGCGCCGGGACAGCCCTCGGCAAACTGTTTTTT. This gives the protein CATSSAGTALGKLFF. V gene TRBV15 combines with J gene TRBJ1-4; TRBD1 agrees at 7 bases. This CDR3 comprises 15 residues. The junction had 12 bases not matched to a gene; V was cut back by 3 bases and J by 11 bases. Germline V gene data show CDR1 as LNHNV and CDR2 as YYDKDF (reference sequence).

The chain links TRBV2 to TRBJ1-5; 9 nucleotides agree with TRBD1. The ends lost 5 bases at V and 0 bases at J; junction bases unmatched: 8. The V gene's germline CDR1 is SNHLY and CDR2 FYNNEI. The CDR3 runs 17 residues. The CDR3 spells CASSLDRGRNSNQPQHF. DNA of the CDR3: TGTGCCAGCAGTCTGGACAGGGGACGGAATAGCAATCAGCCCCAGCATTTT.

This clonotype was detected many times. The V and J genes are TRBV27 and TRBJ2-1; 9 bases agree with TRBD2. V dropped 2 bases and J dropped 0; count of bases not matched to a gene: 11. The CDR3 runs 19 residues. Germline V CDR1 and CDR2: MNHEY, SMNVEV (reference sequence). The CDR3: CASSLPPSGVPSSYNEQFF. CDR3 nucleotides: TGTGCCAGCAGTTTACCCCCTAGCGGGGTTCCCAGCTCCTACAATGAGCAGTTCTTC.

The rearrangement joins TRBV20-1 to TRBJ1-1, with 8 positions matching TRBD1. The junction had 8 bases not matched to a gene; V was cut back by 0 bases and J by 5 bases. The CDR3 covers 15 residues. Germline V CDR1 and CDR2: DFQATT, SNEGSKA (reference sequence). The CDR3 DNA reads as TGCAGTGCTAGAGATCCCCAGACAGGGGAAACTGAAGCTTTCTTT. This translates into CSARDPQTGETEAFF.

This clonotype was picked up a small number of times. The V gene is TRBV20-1, the J gene TRBJ2-4; 10 nucleotides align to TRBD2. Germline CDR1 reads DFQATT; CDR2 reads SNEGSKA (reference sequence). V lost 6 bases and J lost 4; bases outside the gene matches: 6. This CDR3 has 14 amino acids. CDR3 residues: CSAAGTSEKNIQYF. CDR3 DNA: TGCAGTGCCGCGGGGACTAGCGAAAAAAACATTCAGTACTTC.

DNA of the CDR3: TGCAGTGCTAGTCGCCCAAGGGAGACCCAGTACTTC. Translating gives CSASRPRETQYF. The chain joins TRBV20-1 to TRBJ2-5, with D unclear. CDR3 length equals 12 residues. The V end lost 3 bases, the J end lost 5 bases, and 10 bases lay between the germline ends. The V gene's germline CDR1 is DFQATT and CDR2 SNEGSKA (reference sequence).

The chain joins TRBV12-3 or TRBV12-4 to TRBJ2-1; D is possibly TRBD2 (5 bases). The CDR3 is 16 amino acids. With 3 bases removed from V and 7 bases from J, the gap between germline ends came to 19 bases. Here the CDR3 reads CASSFGGSHTRNEQFF. The CDR3 DNA sequence: TGTGCCAGCAGTTTCGGTGGGAGCCACACAAGGAATGAGCAGTTCTTC.

This clonotype occurred a few times. The V gene is TRBV24-1, the J gene TRBJ1-2, with D unclear. CDR3 length: 13 amino acids. V was pared by 7 bases and J by 0 bases, with 8 bases between. In germline, CDR1 is KGHDR, CDR2 SFDVKD. The CDR3 protein is CATRGSTNYGYTF. As DNA, the CDR3 is TGTGCCACCAGGGGCAGCACTAACTATGGCTACACCTTC.

In its sample, this clonotype was seen a few times. The J gene is TRBJ2-7, the V gene TRBV29-1, with TRBD2 matching over 10 bases. The V and J ends lost 4 bases and 1 base, in that order; junction bases with no gene match: 16. CDR3 size: 18 residues. Germline lookup yields CDR1 SQVTM and CDR2 ANQGSEA. CDR3 sequence reads: CSVALSRLAGSLSYEQYF. The CDR3, as DNA: TGCAGCGTTGCCCTTTCGCGACTAGCGGGCTCACTTTCCTACGAGCAGTACTTC.

V gene TRBV20-1 combines with J gene TRBJ1-4; D is possibly TRBD1 (6 bases). This CDR3 region has 13 residues. Germline loops: CDR1 DFQATT, CDR2 SNEGSKA (reference sequence). The CDR3 here is CSPEGGVGEKLFF. As DNA, the CDR3 is TGCAGCCCCGAGGGGGGGGTCGGGGAAAAACTGTTTTTT.

The V and J genes are TRBV7-8 and TRBJ1-4; D gene unclear. CDR1 and CDR2 (germline): SGHVS, FQNEAQ. With 4 bases removed from V and 7 bases from J, the gap between germline ends came to 19 bases. The CDR3 runs to 16 residues. For the CDR3, the DNA is TGTGCCAGCAGCTCGCCCCCACGGGCCAGCGGTGAAAAACTGTTTTTT. As protein: CASSSPPRASGEKLFF.

V usage is TRBV20-1 and J usage is TRBJ2-1; TRBD1 is a possible D gene (10 bases). Germline CDR1 and CDR2: DFQATT and SNEGSKA (reference sequence). This CDR3 is 18 amino acids long. Trimming removed 6 bases at V and 2 bases at J, with 26 bases between. CDR3 region: CSAIGQGGLALTYNEQFF. The CDR3 region has the DNA TGCAGTGCAATAGGACAGGGGGGACTAGCTCTTACCTACAATGAGCAGTTCTTC.

The chain combines TRBV10-3 with TRBJ2-1, with D tentatively TRBD1 (6 bases). CDR3 length: 16 amino acids. Between the trimmed V and J ends, which lost 5 bases and 1 base, there was a span of 15 bases. CDR1 is ENHRY and CDR2 is SYGVKD in the germline V gene. The CDR3 is CAISSENRVSYNEQFF. The CDR3 DNA reads TGTGCCATCAGTTCCGAAAACAGGGTTTCCTACAATGAGCAGTTCTTC.

This clonotype was observed a few times. The gene calls are TRBV5-1 and TRBJ2-5; D not certain. Germline V gene lookup returns CDR1 SGHRS and CDR2 YFSETQ. With 4 bases removed from V and 3 bases from J, the gap between germline ends came to 10 bases. The CDR3 is made up of 13 amino acids. The CDR3 spells CASSPGRKETQYF. Here the CDR3 DNA reads TGCGCCAGCAGCCCTGGACGAAAAGAGACCCAGTACTTC.

This chain links TRBV5-1 with TRBJ2-1; 10 bases are shared with TRBD2. This CDR3 comprises 16 residues. Germline CDR1 is SGHRS and CDR2 is YFSETQ. V lost 0 bases, J lost 7 bases, and 7 bases stayed unmatched. CDR3 DNA sequence: TGCGCCAGCAGCTTGGCCACGCTAGCGGGAGTAAATGAGCAGTTCTTC. It translates to CASSLATLAGVNEQFF.

The chain is built from TRBV5-5 and TRBJ1-6; D is uncertain. The CDR3 is 15 residues long. Trimming took 2 bases from V and 7 from J, leaving 13 bases between them. Germline values: CDR1 SGHKS, CDR2 YYEKEE (reference sequence). DNA of the CDR3: TGTGCCAGCAGCTTTGGTCTGGGGATGAATTCACCCCTCCACTTT. Protein: CASSFGLGMNSPLHF. The variable domain in full, completed from reference TRBV5-5 and TRBJ1-6, reads DAGVTQSPTHLIKTRGQQVTLRCSPISGHKSVSWYQQVLGQGPQFIFQYYEKEERGRGNFPDRFSARQFPNYSSELNVNALLLGDSALYLCASSFGLGMNSPLHFGNGTRLTVT.

The V call is TRBV20-1, the J call TRBJ2-5, with a weak D call TRBD1 (7 bases). This CDR3 contains 13 residues. CDR1 is DFQATT, CDR2 SNEGSKA, per germline (reference sequence). Trimming removed 3 bases at V and 2 bases at J, with 10 bases between. The CDR3 protein is CSASAGGQETQYF. In DNA form, the CDR3 reads TGCAGTGCTAGTGCAGGGGGGCAAGAGACCCAGTACTTC.

The sample holds a few counts of this clonotype. This chain joins TRBV11-2 and TRBJ2-7; D is possibly TRBD1 or TRBD2 (6 bases each). The CDR3 covers 15 residues. Per germline, CDR1 SGHAT and CDR2 FQNNGV. V was cut by 2 bases and J by 3 bases, with 14 bases left in between. The CDR3 region is CASSLSGGQFYEQYF. In DNA form, the CDR3 reads TGTGCCAGCAGCTTATCTGGGGGGCAGTTCTACGAGCAGTACTTC.

This clonotype showed up just a few times. The chain recombines TRBV24-1 with TRBJ2-5; 10 positions match TRBD1. V dropped 4 bases and J dropped 5; count of bases not matched to a gene: 15. The CDR3 is 18 amino acids. Germline CDR1 reads KGHDR; CDR2 reads SFDVKD. The chain's CDR3 is CATSDRGTGAPRGETQYF. The CDR3 DNA is TGTGCCACCAGTGACAGAGGGACAGGGGCCCCCCGTGGGGAGACCCAGTACTTC.

This chain joins TRBV5-1 and TRBJ2-2; D not resolved. V was cut by 4 bases and J by 3 bases, with 7 bases left in between. This CDR3 spans 13 amino acids. CDR1 and CDR2 from the germline V gene are SGHRS and YFSETQ. CDR3 protein: CASSRTDTGELFF. CDR3 bases: TGCGCCAGCAGCAGGACCGACACCGGGGAGCTGTTTTTT.

This clonotype appeared a few times. This chain joins TRBV29-1 and TRBJ1-2; D is uncertain. The V gene lost 3 bases and the J gene lost 6 bases, with 14 bases spanning the gap. CDR1 is SQVTM and CDR2 is ANQGSEA in the germline V gene. The CDR3 runs 13 residues. CDR3 in DNA: TGCAGCGTTGAGGCGTGGGCCGCAGATGGCTACACCTTC. Its translation: CSVEAWAADGYTF.

This rearrangement joins TRBV20-1 to TRBJ2-3, with TRBD1 as a possible D gene (5 bases). Germline V gives CDR1 DFQATT, CDR2 SNEGSKA (reference sequence). With 6 bases removed from V and 3 bases from J, the gap between germline ends came to 7 bases. This CDR3 has 11 residues. This CDR3 reads CSAGETDTQYF. The CDR3 DNA reads as TGCAGTGCAGGGGAAACAGATACGCAGTATTTT.

The V gene is TRBV24-1, the J gene TRBJ1-4; D ambiguous. The germline V and J ends were trimmed by 0 bases and 6 bases, with 7 bases remaining between them. Per germline, CDR1 KGHDR and CDR2 SFDVKD. The CDR3 contains 14 residues. The CDR3 spells CATSDLQVDEKLFF. CDR3 coding DNA: TGTGCCACCAGTGATTTGCAGGTCGATGAAAAACTGTTTTTT.

The table lists this clonotype with a few counts. The chain has TRBV2 and TRBJ2-1, with 7 bases identical to TRBD2. The V and J ends lost 7 bases and 8 bases, in that order; junction bases with no gene match: 11. CDR1 is SNHLY, CDR2 FYNNEI, per germline. This CDR3 region has 14 residues. Here the CDR3 reads CASKSAGREDEQFF. The CDR3 nucleotides are TGTGCCAGCAAGTCAGCAGGGAGGGAGGATGAGCAGTTCTTC.

This clonotype came up a few times. The chain uses TRBV7-2 and TRBJ2-5, with unresolved D. The V and J ends lost 3 bases and 5 bases respectively, with 13 bases between them. This CDR3 spans 14 amino acids. CDR1 SGHTA and CDR2 FQGNSA come from the germline V gene. CDR3 in amino acids: CASSLTLRSETQYF. CDR3 bases: TGTGCCAGCAGCTTGACCCTTCGCTCGGAGACCCAGTACTTC. The full variable domain, with the rest looked up from reference TRBV7-2 and TRBJ2-5, is GAGVSQSPSNKVTEKGKDVELRCDPISGHTALYWYRQSLGQGLEFLIYFQGNSAPDKSGLPSDRFSAERTGGSVSTLTIQRTQQEDSAVYLCASSLTLRSETQYFGPGTRLLVL.